This T cell receptor (beta chain) was captured by sequencing in a study of shared clonotypes between healthy human individuals. Regarding the study as a whole: It was the non-shared clonotypes that had lower generation probabilities than clonotypes shared by all four donors.

About this clone: Its antigen is unidentified.

Sequencing was performed with immunoSEQ multiplex PCR; in TCRdb, only in-frame clones are kept and a portion is missing. This sample has 2 million to 3 million clones, with roughly 93% found just once. Per germline, CDR1 MNHNY and CDR2 SVGAGI (reference sequence). The CDR3 runs to 15 residues. Unmatched junction bases numbered 7, after V lost 7 bases and J lost 2 bases. The rearrangement uses TRBV6-6 and TRBJ2-1; 8 nucleotides line up with TRBD2. This sequence was found in a man between 18 and 29 years old in good health. Some clones in this sample may be carry-over from other donors' samples. Specimen: naive CD4+ T cells from PBMCs. The subset: CD45RA+ positively selected. The CDR3: CASKRAGDTYNEQFF. In nucleotides, the CDR3 is TGTGCCAGCAAGCGAGCGGGAGACACCTACAATGAGCAGTTCTTC.